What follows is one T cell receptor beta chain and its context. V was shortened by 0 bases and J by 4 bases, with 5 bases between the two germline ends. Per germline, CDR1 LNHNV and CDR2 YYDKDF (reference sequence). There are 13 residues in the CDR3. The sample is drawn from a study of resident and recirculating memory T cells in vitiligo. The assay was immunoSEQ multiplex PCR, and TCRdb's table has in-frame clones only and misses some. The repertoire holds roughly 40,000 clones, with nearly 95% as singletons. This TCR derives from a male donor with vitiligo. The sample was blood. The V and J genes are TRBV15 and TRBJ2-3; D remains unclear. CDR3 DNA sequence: TGTGCCACCAGCAGAGATTTATCAGATACGCAGTATTTT. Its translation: CATSRDLSDTQYF.